This note documents a single TCR beta chain sequence. Its antigen is as yet unknown. The CDR3 runs to 15 residues. Between the trimmed V and J ends, which lost 3 bases and 2 bases, there was a span of 14 bases. Germline assignment: CDR1 SNHLY and CDR2 FYNNEI. The data were obtained in a study of cytomegalovirus exposure and HLA in healthy donors. Study-level findings and limits: In vitro confirmation showed three CMV-associated chains to be CMV antigen specific. As a later analysis showed, several of the most significant clusters appeared to be linked to common viral pathogens.

Researchers ran the PCR with 60 Vbeta and 13 Jbeta primers. Clones were read by immunoSEQ multiplex PCR, and TCRdb kept only the in-frame ones, dropping some. Among under 200,000 clones listed, 75% to 90% were seen once. What was sequenced was PBMCs. This TCR was recovered from a young woman in good health and CMV-seronegative. The rearrangement links TRBV2 to TRBJ2-7; weak D call: TRBD1 (6 bases). The CDR3 spells CASSDRSYRAYEQYF. CDR3 coding DNA: TGTGCCAGCAGTGATAGATCGTACAGGGCCTACGAGCAGTACTTC.